This passage covers 23 T cell receptor beta chains from one sample sequenced in a study of cytomegalovirus exposure and HLA in healthy donors. The PCR was carried out with 60 Vbeta primers and 13 Jbeta primers. The table came from immunoSEQ multiplex PCR; TCRdb's copy has only in-frame clones and leaves some out. The data show around 190,000 clones, around 77% seen once. Sequenced: PBMCs. The receptor source for this set is a woman aged 25 to 39 in good health and CMV-seronegative.

The chain carries TRBV5-1 and TRBJ1-1, with a weak D call TRBD1 (5 bases). This CDR3 comprises 13 residues. Looked up from germline, CDR1 is SGHRS and CDR2 is YFSETQ. Trimming removed 2 bases at V and 1 base at J, with 6 bases between. The CDR3 region has the DNA TGCGCCAGCAGCTTCGGGGGGAACACTGAAGCTTTCTTT. Its protein product is CASSFGGNTEAFF.

This clone has just a few counts. The chain employs TRBV21-1 and TRBJ2-7; the table's TRBD1 call for D was not verified on the DNA. TRBV21-1 is marked as a pseudogene. The CDR3 has 15 amino acids. CDR3 sequence reads: CASSKAGTGGYEQYF. CDR3 coding DNA: TGTGCCAGCAGCAAAGCCGGGACAGGGGGCTACGAGCAGTACTTC.

The chain is built from TRBV4-2 and TRBJ2-7; 13 nucleotides line up with TRBD2. Germline CDR1 reads LGHNA; CDR2 reads YNFKEQ. V gave up 3 bases and J gave up 2 bases; unmatched junction bases: 13. This CDR3 contains 19 residues. CDR3 sequence reads: CASSQAGTSGDGIPYEQYF. The CDR3 DNA is TGTGCCAGCAGCCAGGCCGGGACTAGCGGGGACGGCATCCCCTACGAGCAGTACTTC.

This clone was detected a few times. The chain couples TRBV27 to TRBJ1-1; 7 bases match TRBD1. The V segment lost 6 bases and the J segment 5 bases; nucleotides outside the gene matches: 12. CDR1 is MNHEY and CDR2 is SMNVEV in the germline V gene (reference sequence). This CDR3 has 15 residues. The CDR3 is CASRKVGGAGTEAFF. The CDR3 nucleotides are TGTGCCAGCAGAAAAGTAGGGGGCGCGGGTACTGAAGCTTTCTTT.

V and J are TRBV18 and TRBJ1-2; weak D call: TRBD1 (6 bases). In germline, CDR1 is KGHSH, CDR2 LQKENI. This CDR3 has 13 residues. Between the trimmed V and J ends, which lost 2 bases and 4 bases, there was a span of 8 bases. The CDR3 sequence is CASSPEDSYGYTF. The DNA for the CDR3 is TGTGCCAGCTCACCAGAGGACAGCTATGGCTACACCTTC. Looking up the rest from reference TRBV18 and TRBJ1-2 gives the full variable domain: NAGVMQNPRHLVRRRGQEARLRCSPMKGHSHVYWYRQLPEEGLKFMVYLQKENIIDESGMPKERFSAEFPKEGPSILRIQQVVRGDSAAYFCASSPEDSYGYTFGSGTRLTVV.

This clone turned up a few times. The chain combines TRBV7-3 with TRBJ1-5; D remains ambiguous. CDR1 SGHTA and CDR2 FQGTGA come from the germline V gene. Trimming stripped 5 bases from V and 3 bases from J, with 8 bases between. The CDR3 totals 13 residues. The CDR3: CASSTGVNQPQHF. In DNA form, the CDR3 reads TGTGCCAGCAGCACCGGGGTCAATCAGCCCCAGCATTTT.

The chain combines TRBV30 with TRBJ1-6; D not certain. The germline CDR1 and CDR2 sequences are GTSNPN and SVGIG (reference sequence). CDR3 length: 14 residues. V shed 0 bases and J shed 6 bases, with 9 bases lying between them. This CDR3 is CAWSVAGSNSPLHF. For the CDR3, the DNA is TGTGCCTGGAGTGTCGCGGGTAGTAATTCACCCCTCCACTTT. The whole variable domain, filled in from reference TRBV30 and TRBJ1-6, reads SQTIHQWPATLVQPVGSPLSLECTVEGTSNPNLYWYRQAAGRGLQLLFYSVGIGQISSEVPQNLSASRPQDRQFILSSKKLLLSDSGFYLCAWSVAGSNSPLHFGNGTRLTVT.

The chain carries TRBV5-1 and TRBJ1-3; 9 bases line up with TRBD1. The CDR3 covers 16 residues. The ends lost 3 bases at V and 2 bases at J; junction bases unmatched: 6. Germline V CDR1 and CDR2: SGHRS, YFSETQ. The DNA of the CDR3 is TGCGCCAGCAGCTGGGGGGGACAGGGAACTGGAAACACCATATATTTT. Amino acids: CASSWGGQGTGNTIYF.

This clone has more than one count but fewer than ten. The chain joins TRBV5-6 to TRBJ2-7, with D perhaps TRBD1 (6 bases). In germline, CDR1 is SGHDT, CDR2 YYEEEE. The germline V and J ends were trimmed by 8 bases and 3 bases, with 12 bases remaining between them. The CDR3 contains 12 residues. CDR3: CASQRGIYEQYF. CDR3 nucleotides: TGTGCCAGTCAAAGGGGGATCTACGAGCAGTACTTC.

This clone was observed a handful of times. The chain is built from TRBV25-1 and TRBJ1-1, with D maybe TRBD1 (6 bases). This CDR3 is built from 13 residues. Germline-derived CDR1 and CDR2 are MGHDK and SYGVNS. Trimming shortened V by 4 bases and J by 7 bases, and 13 bases separated the two germline ends. As DNA, the CDR3 is TGTGCCAGCAGTGCGCCATTGGACAGTGAAGCTTTCTTT. It specifies CASSAPLDSEAFF. Together with reference TRBV25-1 and TRBJ1-1, the CDR3 gives the full variable domain: EADIYQTPRYLVIGTGKKITLECSQTMGHDKMYWYQQDPGMELHLIHYSYGVNSTEKGDLSSESTVSRIRTEHFPLTLESARPSHTSQYLCASSAPLDSEAFFGQGTRLTVV.

The chain combines TRBV4-2 with TRBJ2-7; 8 nucleotides align to TRBD2. CDR3 length: 14 amino acids. The V and J ends lost 4 bases and 2 bases, in that order; junction bases with no gene match: 4. Germline values: CDR1 LGHNA, CDR2 YNFKEQ. This CDR3 reads CASSPGLGPYEQYF. CDR3 in DNA: TGTGCCAGCAGCCCGGGACTAGGTCCCTACGAGCAGTACTTC.

The genes are TRBV6-5 and TRBJ2-7; 11 nucleotides line up with TRBD1. Losses at the gene ends were 0 bases for V and 6 bases for J; bases not matched to a gene: 4. CDR1 and CDR2 (germline): MNHEY, SVGAGI. The length of the CDR3 is 15 residues. The CDR3 DNA reads TGTGCCAGCAGTTACTCGAGGACAGGGGGCTTCGAGCAGTACTTC. Its protein is CASSYSRTGGFEQYF.

The chain carries TRBV15 and TRBJ2-7; D is uncertain. Trimming took 0 bases from V and 6 from J, leaving 12 bases between them. The germline V gene has CDR1 LNHNV and CDR2 YYDKDF (reference sequence). The CDR3 length is 14 residues. CDR3 protein: CATSRDPGRSEQYF. In DNA form, the CDR3 reads TGTGCCACCAGCAGAGACCCCGGTCGATCCGAGCAGTACTTC.

The rearrangement joins TRBV5-5 to TRBJ2-3; perhaps TRBD1 as D (5 bases). Germline V lookup: CDR1 SGHKS, CDR2 YYEKEE (reference sequence). V gave up 4 bases and J gave up 4 bases, with 10 bases separating them. CDR3 size: 13 residues. The CDR3 coding sequence is TGTGCCAGCAGCCCCCAGGGCGCAGATACGCAGTATTTT. Translation: CASSPQGADTQYF.

The chain employs TRBV6-5 and TRBJ1-5; D call uncertain. Germline loops: CDR1 MNHEY, CDR2 SVGAGI. V lost 5 bases and J lost 4, with 15 bases in between. The CDR3 extends over 15 amino acids. As DNA, the CDR3 is TGTGCCAGCAGTCAGCCGAAGGAGGATAATCAGCCCCAGCATTTT. Amino acid sequence: CASSQPKEDNQPQHF.

The chain couples TRBV6-1 to TRBJ1-2; 7 nucleotides agree with TRBD1. Germline loops: CDR1 MNHNS, CDR2 SASEGT. This CDR3 spans 15 amino acids. V dropped 5 bases and J dropped 1; count of bases not matched to a gene: 7. This chain's CDR3 is CASSRNRGFNYGYTF. The CDR3, as DNA: TGTGCCAGCAGTCGGAACAGGGGATTTAACTATGGCTACACCTTC.

This chain joins TRBV6-6 and TRBJ1-5, with 7 bases aligning to TRBD1. This CDR3 contains 15 residues. V shed 4 bases and J 6 bases; nucleotides not matched to a gene: 9. CDR1 is MNHNY, CDR2 SVGAGI, per germline (reference sequence). The CDR3 bases are TGTGCCAGCAGTTCCTCTGACAGGGCTACTCAGCCCCAGCATTTT. Translating it yields CASSSSDRATQPQHF.

To note about this clone: The sample has other DNA sequences that encode this CDR3 too. The chain links TRBV13 to TRBJ1-1; D may be TRBD1 (5 bases). The CDR3 sequence is 17 residues long. Germline V gives CDR1 PRHDT, CDR2 FYEKMQ (reference sequence). Trimming shortened V by 0 bases and J by 0 bases, and 14 bases separated the two germline ends. CDR3 sequence (DNA): TGTGCCAGCAGCTTAGGCCGGAGGGGTCCCATGAACACTGAAGCTTTCTTT. This sequence encodes CASSLGRRGPMNTEAFF.

This chain links TRBV30 with TRBJ2-1, with TRBD2 as a possible D gene (6 bases). Germline values: CDR1 GTSNPN, CDR2 SVGIG (reference sequence). V shed 3 bases and J shed 9 bases, with 9 bases lying between them. The CDR3 is made up of 11 amino acids. CDR3 nucleotide sequence: TGTGCCTGGAGCTTCGGGGGTGAGCAGTTCTTC. This sequence encodes CAWSFGGEQFF.

The rearrangement links TRBV12-5 to TRBJ2-1; 8 nucleotides align to TRBD2. J was trimmed by 5 bases and V by 0 bases; bases with no gene match: 6. The germline CDR1 and CDR2 sequences are LGHNT and FRNRAP. CDR3 size: 16 residues. The CDR3 is CASGLVGSGANNEQFF. The DNA for the CDR3 is TGTGCTAGTGGTTTGGTGGGTAGCGGGGCCAACAATGAGCAGTTCTTC.

The rearrangement joins TRBV5-1 to TRBJ1-5, with D unresolved. The CDR3 length is 13 residues. In germline, CDR1 is SGHRS, CDR2 YFSETQ. Trimming took 2 bases from V and 1 from J, leaving 4 bases between them. The CDR3 bases are TGCGCCAGCAGCTTTTCGAGCAATCAGCCCCAGCATTTT. Its protein is CASSFSSNQPQHF.

The chain has TRBV30 and TRBJ2-1, with TRBD2 identical over 8 bases. Trimming at V came to 6 bases and at J to 1 base, leaving 23 bases not matched to a gene. The CDR3 runs 20 residues. CDR1 and CDR2 (germline): GTSNPN, SVGIG (reference sequence). The CDR3 sequence: CACPRGTRSHLSQSYNEQFF. The CDR3 region has the DNA TGTGCCTGCCCGAGGGGGACTAGGTCACATTTAAGCCAATCCTACAATGAGCAGTTCTTC. The full variable domain, with the rest looked up from reference TRBV30 and TRBJ2-1, is SQTIHQWPATLVQPVGSPLSLECTVEGTSNPNLYWYRQAAGRGLQLLFYSVGIGQISSEVPQNLSASRPQDRQFILSSKKLLLSDSGFYLCACPRGTRSHLSQSYNEQFFGPGTRLTVL.

This clone has a single count. Written as DNA, the CDR3 is TGTGCCAGCAGCGTAAATTCACGGAGCCAAGAGACCCAGTACTTC. Its translation is CASSVNSRSQETQYF. This sequence joins TRBV9 and TRBJ2-5; no reliable D call. V lost 1 base to trimming and J lost 1 base, with 11 bases between them. Germline CDR1 is SGDLS and CDR2 is YYNGEE. CDR3 length: 15 residues.